The rows below give T cell receptor beta chains drawn from one sample of a study of blood T cell repertoires in COVID-19. Clones were read by immunoSEQ multiplex PCR, and TCRdb kept only the in-frame ones, dropping some. In the table there are hundreds of thousands of clones, 70% to 90% of which are singletons. Input material: PBMCs or T cells enriched from blood (not recorded which). All receptors derive from a man aged 35-49 years who had recovered from COVID-19. CDR3s include the opening cysteine and the closing phenylalanine or tryptophan. A D gene is named only where the DNA matches it firmly. Where a row states a size, it is once, few, many or the class of an expanded clone; other rows omit it.

clone size,V gene,D gene,J gene,CDR3 DNA,CDR3 protein
NA,TRBV7-2,TRBD1,TRBJ1-2,TGTGCCAGCAGCTTAGCGACAGGGTCTGGCTACACCTTC,CASSLATGSGYTF
NA,TRBV24-1,NA,TRBJ1-5,TGTGCCACCAGTGACGCCGGGACAACTTCGCGACAGCCCCAGCATTTT,CATSDAGTTSRQPQHF
NA,TRBV5-6,TRBD1,TRBJ1-6,TGTGCCAGCAGCGGCGGGACAGACCGAGATAATTCACCCCTCCACTTT,CASSGGTDRDNSPLHF
NA,TRBV19,NA,TRBJ1-3,TGTGCCAGTAGTGTTCGCTCTGGAAACACCATATATTTT,CASSVRSGNTIYF
few,TRBV10-3,TRBD2,TRBJ2-7,TGTGCCGCACAGCCCCGGCTAGCGGGAAGCCCTGGCGAGCAGTACTTC,CAAQPRLAGSPGEQYF
NA,TRBV6-5,TRBD1,TRBJ1-1,TGTGCCAGCAGTTCACATAGACCGGGACAGGGGTCTGAAGCTTTCTTT,CASSSHRPGQGSEAFF
NA,TRBV4-3,NA,TRBJ2-5,TGCGCCAGCAGCCAAGTAGCCCTTTTTGCCAGACAGCAAGAGACCCAGTACTTC,CASSQVALFARQQETQYF
NA,TRBV5-6,NA,TRBJ1-2,TGTGCCAGCAGCACCGGGGAGAACTATGGCTACACCTTC,CASSTGENYGYTF
NA,TRBV10-3,NA,TRBJ1-1,TGTGCCATCAGTGACGGAGGTACTGAAGCTTTCTTT,CAISDGGTEAFF
NA,TRBV18,NA,TRBJ1-3,TGTGCCAGCTCACCATACCCCATCTCAGGCTTCGGAAACACCATATATTTT,CASSPYPISGFGNTIYF
NA,TRBV10-2,NA,TRBJ2-7,TGCGCCAGCTCCCCCCTCAAGAGGAGCTACGAGCAGTACTTC,CASSPLKRSYEQYF
NA,TRBV7-2,TRBD1,TRBJ1-1,TGTGCCAGCAGCCTGGACAGGATTTTGTTGAACACTGAAGCTTTCTTT,CASSLDRILLNTEAFF
NA,TRBV7-8,NA,TRBJ1-1,TGTGCCAGCACCCGAGGGGGGGAGACTGAAGCTTTCTTT,CASTRGGETEAFF
NA,TRBV18,TRBD1,TRBJ1-2,TGTGCCAGTTCAACGACACAGGGGATTGACTATGGCTACACCTTC,CASSTTQGIDYGYTF
NA,TRBV3-1/TRBV3-2,TRBD2,TRBJ2-7,TGTGCCAGCAGCCATCTAGCGGGAGGGCCGGGATCGTCCTACGAGCAGTACTTC,CASSHLAGGPGSSYEQYF
NA,TRBV15,NA,TRBJ1-5,TGTGCCACCACCCGCCAGGGGAGCGTTCAGCCCCAGCATTTT,CATTRQGSVQPQHF
NA,TRBV6-5,TRBD1,TRBJ1-4,TGTGCCAGCGGGAGGACAGGGGAGGAAGAACTGTTTTTT,CASGRTGEEELFF
many,TRBV4-2,TRBD1,TRBJ1-1,TGTGCCAGCAGCCAAGATACCAGGGGGTGGGGTGAAGCTTTCTTT,CASSQDTRGWGEAFF
once,TRBV21-1,NA,TRBJ2-1,TGTGCCAGCAGCAAAGCCGGGACTAGCGGAGGCGGGAATGAGCAGTTCTTC,CASSKAGTSGGGNEQFF
NA,TRBV5-1,TRBD2,TRBJ2-1,TGCGCCAGCAGCTCGGGGACTAGCGGGGGATTCAATGAGCAGTTCTTC,CASSSGTSGGFNEQFF
NA,TRBV19,NA,TRBJ2-1,TGTGCCAGTAGTATAGATGCTCGGTCGTACAATGAGCAGTTCTTC,CASSIDARSYNEQFF
many,TRBV6-5,NA,TRBJ1-3,TGTGCCAGCAGTTACGGAGGCCTCCGGAACACCATATATTTT,CASSYGGLRNTIYF
NA,TRBV4-2,NA,TRBJ2-3,TGTGCCAGCAGCCAAGGCCAGGGAATCACAGATACGCAGTATTTT,CASSQGQGITDTQYF
NA,TRBV6-1,TRBD1,TRBJ1-5,TGTGCCAGCAGTGAGATGGGACAGGCGTACAATCAGCCCCAGCATTTT,CASSEMGQAYNQPQHF
NA,TRBV5-1,NA,TRBJ1-3,TGCGCCAGCAGCTTGGTTGCGGGTATGGCTGGAAACACCATATATTTT,CASSLVAGMAGNTIYF
NA,TRBV27,TRBD1,TRBJ1-6,TGTGCCAGCAGTTTTATGGGACAGGGGAATTCACCCCTCCACTTT,CASSFMGQGNSPLHF
once,TRBV9,TRBD1,TRBJ2-7,TGTGCCAGCAGCATACCGGGACAGGGCCCTTACGAGCAGTACTTC,CASSIPGQGPYEQYF
NA,TRBV5-4,NA,TRBJ2-5,TGTGCCAGCAGCTTGCCCCTAGCATCGACCCAGTACTTC,CASSLPLASTQYF
NA,TRBV5-1,NA,TRBJ2-1,TGCGCCAGCAGCCCGCGGCCCAGCTACAATGAGCAGTTCTTC,CASSPRPSYNEQFF
NA,TRBV6-1,TRBD2,TRBJ2-7,TGTGCCAGCAGTGACCCGCGGGAGGGCTACCTACGAGAGCAGTACTTC,CASSDPREGYLREQYF
NA,TRBV14,NA,TRBJ1-1,TGTGCCAGCAGCCTGGGAGGGGACACTGAAGCTTTCTTT,CASSLGGDTEAFF
NA,TRBV19,NA,TRBJ2-2,TGTGCCAGTAGTATCAGGGCCCCGCCCGGGGAGCTGTTTTTT,CASSIRAPPGELFF
NA,TRBV7-6,NA,TRBJ2-2,TGTGCCAGCAGCTTAGGGACAGACACCTCCTTAGGGACCGGGGAGCTGTTTTTT,CASSLGTDTSLGTGELFF
NA,TRBV5-4,NA,TRBJ1-1,TGTGCCAGCAGAGTCTTCCAGGGGACAGAAGCTTTCTTT,CASRVFQGTEAFF
NA,TRBV19,TRBD1,TRBJ2-7,TGTGCCAGTAGCCCTACCGGGACAGGGGAACCCTACGAGCAGTACTTC,CASSPTGTGEPYEQYF
many,TRBV19,TRBD1,TRBJ1-5,TGTGCCAGTAGTTGGGACAGGGATCAGCCCCAGCATTTT,CASSWDRDQPQHF
NA,TRBV29-1,NA,TRBJ2-2,TGCAGCGGTGGGATGGGGGCCGGCACCGGGGAGCTGTTTTTT,CSGGMGAGTGELFF
NA,TRBV7-2,TRBD2,TRBJ2-5,TGTGCCAGCAGCACCCAAAGGGGACTAGCGGAGACCCAGTACTTC,CASSTQRGLAETQYF
NA,TRBV24-1,TRBD1,TRBJ1-5,TGTGCCACCAGTGGTGCTGACGGACAGGGGTGGAATCAGCCCCAGCATTTT,CATSGADGQGWNQPQHF
NA,TRBV18,TRBD1,TRBJ2-7,TGTGCCAGCTCGGCCGCCGGACAGGGGGCTTACGAGCAGTACTTC,CASSAAGQGAYEQYF
once,TRBV30,TRBD1,TRBJ1-1,TGTGCCTGGAACAGGGGGGAAGGGTGGGACACTGAAGCTTTCTTT,CAWNRGEGWDTEAFF
NA,TRBV28,TRBD1,TRBJ2-4,TGTGCCAGCAGTCCGTCTACGACAGGGGGCAGAAACATTCAGTACTTC,CASSPSTTGGRNIQYF
NA,TRBV29-1,TRBD1,TRBJ1-1,TGCAGCGCAGGACAGGTGAACACTGAAGCTTTCTTT,CSAGQVNTEAFF
NA,TRBV14,NA,TRBJ2-1,TGTGCCAGCAGCCAAGAAAGGGGGTCCTACAATGAGCAGTTCTTC,CASSQERGSYNEQFF
NA,TRBV27,NA,TRBJ1-2,TGTGCCAGCAGTTTAGGAGGGAACCCTAACTATGGCTACACCTTC,CASSLGGNPNYGYTF
NA,TRBV28,NA,TRBJ1-2,TGTGCCAGCACCTGGGCAGAAAACTATGGCTACACCTTC,CASTWAENYGYTF